These 29 T cell receptor beta chains share one sample of origin, sequenced in a study of T-cell memory formation after mild COVID-19. From the 5' RACE reads, TCRdb called clonotypes with MiXCR, one entry per CDR3 protein. The top ten clones hold less than 25% of a sample with about 150,000 distinct CDR3 sequences, roughly 24% of them seen once. Sequencing was carried out using PBMCs or a T cell subset sorted from them (not recorded which). The receptors derive from an adult woman who had mild COVID-19 (a few samples of this study predate the infection). Cell type and time point are not known.

The count of this clonotype is one. The chain is built from TRBV29-1 and TRBJ2-2; a weak D match, TRBD1 (5 bases). Trimming removed 2 bases at V and 3 bases at J, with 13 bases between. CDR3 size: 15 residues. Germline V CDR1 and CDR2: SQVTM, ANQGSEA. CDR3 DNA sequence: TGCAGCGTTGAACGCAGGGATCAGGACACCGGGGAGCTGTTTTTT. This translates into CSVERRDQDTGELFF.

This clonotype was counted only a few times. The chain carries TRBV9 and TRBJ2-7, with 7 bases fitting TRBD1. This CDR3 spans 13 amino acids. CDR1 and CDR2 from the germline V gene are SGDLS and YYNGEE. Trimming took 4 bases from V and 6 from J; bases not matched to a gene: 7. CDR3 protein: CASSIRTGTEQYF. DNA for the CDR3: TGTGCCAGCAGCATCCGGACAGGTACCGAGCAGTACTTC. The full variable domain, its missing parts supplied by reference TRBV9 and TRBJ2-7, is DSGVTQTPKHLITATGQRVTLRCSPRSGDLSVYWYQQSLDQGLQFLIQYYNGEERAKGNILERFSAQQFPDLHSELNLSSLELGDSALYFCASSIRTGTEQYFGPGTRLTVT.

This clonotype was found a few times. The chain is built from TRBV11-3 and TRBJ1-1; TRBD1 matches at 7 bases. The CDR3 is made up of 14 amino acids. V gave up 5 bases and J gave up 10 bases; unmatched junction bases: 13. The germline V gene encodes CDR1 SGHNT and CDR2 YENEEA. CDR3 nucleotides: TGTGCCAGCAGCGGCCGTGGAGGGGGCAATGGAGCTTTCTTT. Its translation is CASSGRGGGNGAFF.

The J gene is TRBJ2-1, the V gene TRBV7-6; D not certain. V was clipped by 1 base and J by 10 bases, with 8 bases between them. This CDR3 has 12 amino acids. The V gene's germline CDR1 is SGHVS and CDR2 FNYEAQ. CDR3 sequence (DNA): TGTGCCAGCAGCTTAGAGTTCGGGGAGCAGTTCTTC. Its protein product is CASSLEFGEQFF.

The V and J genes are TRBV3-1 and TRBJ2-7; D ambiguous. The CDR3 is made up of 13 amino acids. Looked up from germline, CDR1 is LGHDT and CDR2 is YNNKEL (reference sequence). The ends were cut back, 6 bases at V and 6 bases at J, with 15 bases in the middle. CDR3 region: CASRFSPELEQYF. Written as DNA, the CDR3 is TGTGCCAGCAGATTTTCCCCTGAGCTCGAGCAGTACTTC.

V is TRBV11-2 and J is TRBJ2-3; D assignment may be TRBD1 or TRBD2 (5 bases each). Trimming cost V 4 bases and J 0 bases, with 14 bases left between them. Germline loops: CDR1 SGHAT, CDR2 FQNNGV. The CDR3 contains 16 residues. The CDR3 DNA reads TGTGCCAGCAGCTCTTCCGGGGCTTGGAGCACAGATACGCAGTATTTT. Translated, it gives CASSSSGAWSTDTQYF.

The chain has TRBV19 and TRBJ1-1, with D tentatively TRBD1 (5 bases). Germline V gene sequence: CDR1 LNHDA, CDR2 SQIVND (reference sequence). The CDR3 loop spans 14 amino acids. V lost 1 base and J 8 bases, leaving 14 bases between the germline ends. CDR3 bases: TGTGCCAGTAGTATAGGGGACTTCCAGTCGGAAGCTTTCTTT. It yields the protein CASSIGDFQSEAFF.

CDR3 sequence (DNA): TGTGCCAGCAGGGGGGAACCCACTTACCATGAGCAGTTCTTC. It codes for CASRGEPTYHEQFF. This rearrangement joins TRBV6-2 or TRBV6-3 to TRBJ2-1; D tentatively fits TRBD1 or TRBD2 (5 bases each). In germline, CDR1 is MNHEY, CDR2 SVGEGT. Trimming stripped 6 bases from V and 8 bases from J, with 17 bases between. The CDR3 contains 14 residues.

This clonotype was counted only a few times. The chain couples TRBV12-3 or TRBV12-4 to TRBJ1-1; D possibly corresponds to TRBD1 (6 bases). V was trimmed by 2 bases and J by 5 bases, leaving 21 bases between them. The CDR3 loop spans 17 amino acids. The CDR3 loop reads CASSLPPGAGPGTEAFF. Written as DNA, the CDR3 is TGTGCCAGCAGTTTACCCCCGGGGGCAGGGCCCGGGACTGAAGCTTTCTTT.

In its sample, this clonotype was seen a few times. The chain recombines TRBV7-9 with TRBJ1-6; D uncertain. This CDR3 has 14 residues. V was trimmed by 4 bases and J by 9 bases, leaving 13 bases between them. Germline V gene data show CDR1 as SEHNR and CDR2 as FQNEAQ (reference sequence). The CDR3 DNA sequence: TGTGCCAGCAGCTACCCCCCGGCCGGTTCACCCCTCCACTTT. It translates to CASSYPPAGSPLHF. The whole variable domain, remainder taken from reference TRBV7-9 and TRBJ1-6, is DTGVSQNPRHKITKRGQNVTFRCDPISEHNRLYWYRQTLGQGPEFLTYFQNEAQLEKSRLLSDRFSAERPKGSFSTLEIQRTEQGDSAMYLCASSYPPAGSPLHFGNGTRLTVT.

The chain combines TRBV24-1 with TRBJ2-1; D gene uncertain. Between the trimmed V and J ends, which lost 4 bases and 6 bases, there was a span of 15 bases. The CDR3 is 15 amino acids. Germline values: CDR1 KGHDR, CDR2 SFDVKD. The CDR3 DNA follows: TGTGCCACCAGTGAACTGACTTCGCCGGCCAATGAGCAGTTCTTC. Amino acid sequence: CATSELTSPANEQFF.

This clonotype has a handful of counts. The chain combines TRBV7-9 with TRBJ1-2; a possible D gene is TRBD1 (5 bases). The CDR3 consists of 16 residues. Germline CDR1 reads SEHNR; CDR2 reads FQNEAQ (reference sequence). Trimming took off 1 base at V and 6 bases at J, with 18 bases between the two ends. This chain's CDR3 is CASSLVGPALAHGYTF. The DNA of the CDR3 is TGTGCCAGCAGCTTAGTGGGGCCGGCACTAGCCCATGGCTACACCTTC.

This clonotype was seen at least ten times. V is TRBV5-1 and J is TRBJ2-2, with D maybe TRBD2 (6 bases). The germline V gene has CDR1 SGHRS and CDR2 YFSETQ. This CDR3 spans 15 amino acids. Trimming left V 2 bases short and J 2 bases short, with 10 bases between. CDR3 in DNA: TGCGCCAGCAGCTTCTCCGGGACTAACACCGGGGAGCTGTTTTTT. This translates into CASSFSGTNTGELFF.

This clonotype occurred a few times. The chain couples TRBV12-3 or TRBV12-4 to TRBJ2-7; 8 bases map to TRBD1. This CDR3 region has 15 residues. V dropped 6 bases and J dropped 5; count of bases not matched to a gene: 12. Written as DNA, the CDR3 is TGTGCCAGCAGCCCAGGGGGCTCACAAGGGGACGAGCAGTACTTC. As protein: CASSPGGSQGDEQYF.

In its sample, this clonotype was seen a few times. The J gene is TRBJ1-1, the V gene TRBV9; TRBD1 agrees at 8 bases. Germline assignment: CDR1 SGDLS and CDR2 YYNGEE. The V gene end was trimmed by 4 bases and the J gene end by 1 base; junction bases not matched to a gene: 6. This CDR3 is 15 amino acids long. For the CDR3, the DNA is TGTGCCAGCAGCCCAGACGACAGGGGGAACACTGAAGCTTTCTTT. Translated: CASSPDDRGNTEAFF.

The chain employs TRBV4-1 and TRBJ1-1; weak D call: TRBD1 (5 bases). The CDR3 consists of 13 residues. V shed 6 bases and J shed 4 bases, with 12 bases lying between them. Germline CDR1 reads MGHRA; CDR2 reads YSYEKL. CDR3 in DNA: TGCGCCAGCAGGCTCGGGGGGGGCACTGAAGCTTTCTTT. As protein: CASRLGGGTEAFF.

The chain employs TRBV5-6 and TRBJ1-1; unclear D gene. Germline V gene sequence: CDR1 SGHDT, CDR2 YYEEEE. This CDR3 is 13 amino acids long. The V and J ends lost 0 bases and 6 bases respectively, with 9 bases between them. The CDR3 loop is CASSLASGPEAFF. CDR3 coding DNA: TGTGCCAGCAGCTTGGCTTCGGGTCCTGAAGCTTTCTTT.

V is TRBV5-1 and J is TRBJ1-1; possible D gene TRBD1, 5 bases. This CDR3 is built from 17 residues. V was shortened by 4 bases and J by 1 base, with 20 bases between the two germline ends. Germline V CDR1 and CDR2: SGHRS, YFSETQ. The CDR3 nucleotides are TGCGCCAGCAGCCCAACGACCCTGGGGCCGGGGAACACTGAAGCTTTCTTT. As protein: CASSPTTLGPGNTEAFF.

The genes are TRBV12-3 or TRBV12-4 and TRBJ2-7; the match to TRBD2 covers 10 bases. The CDR3 contains 18 residues. V dropped 4 bases and J dropped 0; count of bases not matched to a gene: 12. The CDR3 here is CASSWTAAGGPPSYEQYF. CDR3 DNA sequence: TGTGCCAGCAGTTGGACGGCAGCGGGAGGGCCACCCTCCTACGAGCAGTACTTC.

The chain links TRBV5-1 to TRBJ1-1, with TRBD1 as a possible D gene (6 bases). The germline gives CDR1 SGHRS, CDR2 YFSETQ. The CDR3 sequence is 15 residues long. V gave up 3 bases and J gave up 4 bases, with 16 bases separating them. The CDR3 DNA sequence: TGCGCCAGCAGCTGGTCTCAGGGGATTTTCACTGAAGCTTTCTTT. The encoded protein is CASSWSQGIFTEAFF. Full variable domain (outside the CDR3, taken from reference TRBV5-1 and TRBJ1-1): KAGVTQTPRYLIKTRGQQVTLSCSPISGHRSVSWYQQTPGQGLQFLFEYFSETQRNKGNFPGRFSGRQFSNSRSEMNVSTLELGDSALYLCASSWSQGIFTEAFFGQGTRLTVV.

The chain uses TRBV27 and TRBJ2-1; TRBD2 agrees at 8 bases. CDR1 MNHEY and CDR2 SMNVEV come from the germline V gene (reference sequence). V was clipped by 3 bases and J by 7 bases; unmatched bases: 5. The CDR3 consists of 14 residues. The CDR3 protein is CASSLAGGTNEQFF. The CDR3 DNA is TGTGCCAGCAGTTTGGCGGGAGGAACAAATGAGCAGTTCTTC.

This clonotype was seen a handful of times. At one boundary the junction diverges from the germline segment, which might be a read error. The rearrangement uses TRBV7-7 and TRBJ2-1; TRBD2 matches at 12 bases. The CDR3 loop spans 15 amino acids. The germline CDR1 and CDR2 sequences are SSHAT and FNYEAQ (reference sequence). The CDR3 loop is CASSPGTSGSNEQFF. The CDR3 nucleotides read TGTGCTAGCAGCCCCGGGACTAGCGGGTCCAATGAGCAGTTCTTC.

This rearrangement joins TRBV10-3 to TRBJ1-1; weak D call: TRBD1 (5 bases). Germline V CDR1 and CDR2: ENHRY, SYGVKD. The CDR3 has 14 amino acids. The V and J ends lost 2 bases and 0 bases respectively, with 7 bases between them. The CDR3 DNA reads TGTGCCATCAGTGAGGGGGGGATGAACACTGAAGCTTTCTTT. This gives the protein CAISEGGMNTEAFF.

The V gene is TRBV7-2, the J gene TRBJ1-5, with TRBD1 matching over 9 bases. Germline V lookup: CDR1 SGHTA, CDR2 FQGNSA. The junction had 4 bases not matched to a gene; V was cut back by 4 bases and J by 6 bases. The CDR3 has 14 amino acids. In nucleotides, the CDR3 is TGTGCCAGCAGCTCGACAGGGGGGCCTCAGCCCCAGCATTTT. It specifies CASSSTGGPQPQHF.

This clonotype was counted only a few times. This chain connects TRBV7-9 to TRBJ1-3; D is ambiguous. V lost 5 bases and J 1 base, leaving 6 bases between the germline ends. Germline CDR1 reads SEHNR; CDR2 reads FQNEAQ (reference sequence). The CDR3 is made up of 13 amino acids. DNA of the CDR3: TGTGCCAGCAGCGAGGGATCTGGAAACACCATATATTTT. Protein: CASSEGSGNTIYF. The full variable domain, rest sourced from reference TRBV7-9 and TRBJ1-3, is DTGVSQNPRHKITKRGQNVTFRCDPISEHNRLYWYRQTLGQGPEFLTYFQNEAQLEKSRLLSDRFSAERPKGSFSTLEIQRTEQGDSAMYLCASSEGSGNTIYFGEGSWLTVV.

This clonotype was found once. The chain couples TRBV27 to TRBJ2-7; D call uncertain. This CDR3 has 13 residues. V gave up 6 bases and J gave up 1 base, with 10 bases separating them. The germline V gene has CDR1 MNHEY and CDR2 SMNVEV (reference sequence). DNA for the CDR3: TGTGCCAGCAGATCCGGTCCTTCCTACGAGCAGTACTTC. It specifies CASRSGPSYEQYF.

The J gene is TRBJ2-4, the V gene TRBV9, with D uncertain. Per the germline V gene, CDR1 is SGDLS and CDR2 is YYNGEE. V was cut by 4 bases and J by 7 bases, with 9 bases left in between. The CDR3 spans 12 residues. The CDR3 region is CASSPGSNIQYF. Written as DNA, the CDR3 is TGTGCCAGCAGCCCAGGTAGCAACATTCAGTACTTC.

The chain recombines TRBV24-1 with TRBJ2-3; the D gene is possibly TRBD1 (6 bases). V was clipped by 3 bases and J by 6 bases, with 21 bases between them. This CDR3 has 17 amino acids. Germline CDR1 is KGHDR and CDR2 is SFDVKD. The DNA for the CDR3 is TGTGCCACCAGTGATCATGGGGGACAAGCGGCGGCGGATACGCAGTATTTT. Translating gives CATSDHGGQAAADTQYF.

This clonotype has a handful of counts. V and J are TRBV5-8 and TRBJ1-6; D not resolved. Germline V CDR1 and CDR2: SGHTS, YDEGEE. This CDR3 comprises 15 residues. V lost 1 base and J 3 bases, leaving 8 bases between the germline ends. Here the CDR3 reads CASSLSISYNSPLHF. The CDR3 DNA reads as TGTGCCAGCAGCTTGTCCATTAGCTATAATTCACCCCTCCACTTT.